This T cell receptor beta chain came from a study of cytomegalovirus exposure and HLA in healthy donors. Broader study findings: In vitro, a few CMV-associated chains proved specific for CMV antigens. Another analysis was done later, and it associated approximately 15,000 TCR beta sequences with HLA alleles at 0.05 false discovery rate. Earlier analysis yielded a pattern in which most TCR beta V segments were productive about 90% or about 30% of the time. Cytomegalovirus-associated status was assigned to some 180 TCR beta chains.

Remarks on this clone: Its cognate antigen is unknown.

Both 60 Vbeta primers and 13 Jbeta primers went into the PCR. The data were produced by immunoSEQ multiplex PCR, yet TCRdb's version contains in-frame clones alone and is incomplete. The sample comprises approximately 290,000 clones, roughly 80% of which are singletons, and approximately 0.3% rests with the top ten. The CDR3 has 17 residues. Trimming at V came to 1 base and at J to 5 bases, leaving 10 bases not matched to a gene. Germline V lookup: CDR1 SGHRS, CDR2 YFSETQ. This sequence joins TRBV5-1 and TRBJ2-3; 10 positions agree with TRBD2. Material for sequencing was PBMCs. The receptor's source is a girl aged 2 to 10 in good health and CMV-seronegative. The CDR3 region has the DNA TGCGCCAGCAGCTTGACCTTAGCGGGAGGTATTGGAGATACGCAGTATTTT. Translating gives CASSLTLAGGIGDTQYF.